These 9 T cell receptor beta chains share one sample of origin, sequenced in a study of T cell changes during pregnancy in multiple sclerosis. Libraries were prepared by immunoSEQ multiplex PCR; TCRdb keeps only in-frame clonotypes and omits some of them. Of some 70,000 clones in the sample, 85% to 95% were seen once. Material: CD8+ T cells from peripheral blood mononuclear cells, obtained in the third trimester of pregnancy. The receptors here all came from a female donor in good health, enrolled as a control in a pregnancy study.

This clone was recorded once. This chain joins TRBV9 and TRBJ1-2, with 9 bases that match TRBD1. The germline V gene encodes CDR1 SGDLS and CDR2 YYNGEE. The ends lost 3 bases at V and 2 bases at J; junction bases unmatched: 14. CDR3 length: 18 residues. The CDR3 loop is CASSESGTGIEVNYGYTF. In DNA form, the CDR3 reads TGTGCCAGCAGCGAGTCCGGGACAGGGATTGAGGTCAACTATGGCTACACCTTC.

The genes are TRBV27 and TRBJ2-3; D is perhaps TRBD2 (6 bases). This CDR3 spans 16 amino acids. Germline values: CDR1 MNHEY, CDR2 SMNVEV (reference sequence). The germline V and J ends were trimmed by 7 bases and 2 bases, with 19 bases remaining between them. The DNA of the CDR3 is TGTGCCAGCACCGGAAGGAGGGGAAGGGACACAGATACGCAGTATTTT. Translating gives CASTGRRGRDTDTQYF.

The chain joins TRBV11-2 to TRBJ2-1, with 10 positions matching TRBD2. There are 15 residues in the CDR3. The germline V gene has CDR1 SGHAT and CDR2 FQNNGV. J lost 9 bases, V lost 4 bases, and 9 bases had no gene match. The CDR3 protein is CASSYLLAGATEQFF. The CDR3, as DNA: TGTGCCAGCAGCTACCTGCTAGCGGGGGCAACTGAGCAGTTCTTC.

This chain uses TRBV7-6 with TRBJ2-3, with TRBD2 matching 8 bases. Germline CDR1 is SGHVS and CDR2 is FNYEAQ. The V and J ends lost 4 bases and 2 bases, in that order; junction bases with no gene match: 8. The CDR3 runs 16 residues. The CDR3 nucleotides read TGTGCCAGCAGCTGGGGACTAGTCGAGAACACAGATACGCAGTATTTT. The encoded protein is CASSWGLVENTDTQYF.

The V call is TRBV6-5, the J call TRBJ2-7; possible D gene TRBD2, 6 bases. The CDR3 totals 12 residues. CDR1 is MNHEY, CDR2 SVGAGI, per germline. V was shortened by 7 bases and J by 6 bases, with 13 bases between the two germline ends. CDR3: CASTNRGSEQYF. In nucleotides, the CDR3 is TGTGCCAGCACCAATCGGGGGAGCGAGCAGTACTTC.

This rearrangement joins TRBV9 to TRBJ2-3; 8 bases agree with TRBD2. Trimming at V came to 7 bases and at J to 3 bases, leaving 10 bases not matched to a gene. The CDR3 contains 15 residues. Germline CDR1 SGDLS, CDR2 YYNGEE. Here the CDR3 DNA reads TGTGCCAGCCACCCGTGGAGCGGGGGAACAGATACGCAGTATTTT. This sequence encodes CASHPWSGGTDTQYF.

The rearrangement links TRBV29-1 to TRBJ1-1; 9 nucleotides agree with TRBD1. Losses at the gene ends were 6 bases for V and 6 bases for J; bases not matched to a gene: 8. The CDR3 covers 13 residues. Germline V gene data show CDR1 as SQVTM and CDR2 as ANQGSEA. Written as DNA, the CDR3 is TGCAGCGTGTGGGGAGGGACAGGGCCTGAAGCTTTCTTT. Its translation is CSVWGGTGPEAFF.

The rearrangement joins TRBV29-1 to TRBJ1-2; maybe TRBD1 (5 bases). CDR1 and CDR2 (germline): SQVTM, ANQGSEA. Trimming removed 0 bases at V and 4 bases at J, with 18 bases between. The CDR3 contains 16 residues. For the CDR3, the DNA is TGCAGCGTTGAAGATCAAGACAGTCGACGAGGCTATGGCTACACCTTC. Translating it yields CSVEDQDSRRGYGYTF.

The chain uses TRBV2 and TRBJ2-3; D is possibly TRBD2 (6 bases). There are 16 residues in the CDR3. V lost 2 bases to trimming and J lost 1 base, with 13 bases between them. Germline-derived CDR1 and CDR2 are SNHLY and FYNNEI. CDR3 loop: CASSEYPGAGTDTQYF. For the CDR3, the DNA is TGTGCCAGCAGTGAATATCCGGGAGCAGGCACAGATACGCAGTATTTT.